The 4 T cell receptor beta chains given below trace back to one sample, sequenced in a study of T-cell reconstitution after alpha-beta-depleted transplantation in children. Preparation of the TCRbeta library involved a method that used unique molecular identifiers. MiXCR was run by TCRdb on the PCR reads, yielding one entry per CDR3 protein. This table has 450,000 to 550,000 distinct CDR3 sequences, 11% appearing once. The sample consisted of PBMCs, mostly from graft donor cells, taken 180 days after TCRalphabeta/CD19-depleted stem cell transplant. The receptors originated from a female patient aged 2 to 10 who had a stem cell transplant for aplastic anemia, so the T cells may come from the graft donor.

Only a few counts were recorded for this clonotype. The rearrangement joins TRBV28 to TRBJ1-5, with D possibly TRBD1 on 5 matching bases. CDR3 length: 13 amino acids. V was clipped by 7 bases and J by 7 bases, with 14 bases between them. CDR1 MDHEN and CDR2 SYDVKM come from the germline V gene. The CDR3 region has the DNA TGTGCCAGCACTAGCAGGGACGTGCAGCCCCAGCATTTT. As protein: CASTSRDVQPQHF.

Details on this clonotype: A much more abundant neighbour one base away suggests this may be a read error. This rearrangement joins TRBV7-2 to TRBJ2-4; D uncertain. This CDR3 is built from 13 residues. From germline, CDR1 is SGHTA and CDR2 FQGNSA. The CDR3 region has the DNA TGTGCCAGCAGCTTAGGGACCAAAAGCATTCAGTACTTC. This translates into CASSLGTKSIQYF.

This clonotype occurred many times. The chain carries TRBV12-3 or TRBV12-4 and TRBJ2-7, with 14 bases that match TRBD2. The trim removed 8 bases at V and 0 bases at J, leaving 6 bases unmatched. This CDR3 region has 16 residues. The CDR3 DNA follows: TGTGCCAGCGGTCCCGGGACTAGCGGGAGCTCCTACGAGCAGTACTTC. As protein: CASGPGTSGSSYEQYF.

V gene TRBV29-1 combines with J gene TRBJ2-6; D remains unclear. Looked up from germline, CDR1 is SQVTM and CDR2 is ANQGSEA. The CDR3 runs to 14 residues. Trimming removed 4 bases from V and 4 bases from J, with 11 bases in between. Here the CDR3 reads CSVVFQAGANVLTF. CDR3 nucleotides: TGCAGCGTTGTGTTTCAGGCCGGGGCCAACGTCCTGACTTTC.